Listed here are 21 T cell receptor beta chains from one sample, sequenced in a study of blood T cell repertoires in COVID-19. Using immunoSEQ multiplex PCR, the repertoire was profiled, and TCRdb retains in-frame clones only, with some absent. The data hold about 240,000 clones, with around 83% observed a single time. The sample consisted of peripheral blood. The origin of the receptors is a young man who had recovered from COVID-19.

The chain couples TRBV2 to TRBJ2-7; 7 bases agree with TRBD1. The junction had 7 bases not matched to a gene; V was cut back by 11 bases and J by 6 bases. CDR1 is SNHLY and CDR2 is FYNNEI in the germline V gene. This CDR3 region has 11 residues. CDR3 sequence reads: CAGGQWCEQYV. As DNA, the CDR3 is TGTGCCGGGGGACAGTGGTGCGAGCAGTACGTC.

The sample holds one count of this clone. The chain has TRBV7-8 and TRBJ1-1; tentatively, D is TRBD1 (5 bases). V lost 3 bases and J 1 base, leaving 18 bases between the germline ends. Per the germline V gene, CDR1 is SGHVS and CDR2 is FQNEAQ. The CDR3 sequence is 17 residues long. The CDR3 coding sequence is TGTGCCAGCAGCTTTTCCGGGGACTGGGGTGGGAACACTGAAGCTTTCTTT. It encodes CASSFSGDWGGNTEAFF.

The V gene is TRBV18, the J gene TRBJ2-7; 12 nucleotides match TRBD1. V lost 1 base and J lost 4; bases outside the gene matches: 2. The CDR3 is 15 residues long. Germline V gene lookup returns CDR1 KGHSH and CDR2 LQKENI. CDR3 nucleotides: TGTGCCAGCTCACCACTGGGACAGGGGGCATACGAGCAGTACTTC. Translating gives CASSPLGQGAYEQYF.

The CDR3: CASATSGGRDTQYF. CDR3 DNA sequence: TGTGCCAGCGCTACTAGCGGGGGAAGAGATACGCAGTATTTT. This chain joins TRBV7-3 and TRBJ2-3; 11 bases match TRBD2. The V segment lost 8 bases and the J segment 5 bases; nucleotides outside the gene matches: 6. This CDR3 is built from 14 residues. Germline CDR1 SGHTA, CDR2 FQGTGA.

The chain carries TRBV12-3 or TRBV12-4 and TRBJ2-5; perhaps TRBD2 as D (7 bases). Trimming took off 8 bases at V and 1 base at J, with 8 bases between the two ends. This CDR3 region has 12 residues. Here the CDR3 DNA reads TGTGCCAGCGGGGGGGCCCAAGAGACCCAGTACTTC. Translated: CASGGAQETQYF.

This chain links TRBV7-9 with TRBJ2-7, with 10 bases lining up with TRBD1. This CDR3 has 16 amino acids. CDR1 and CDR2 from the germline V gene are SEHNR and FQNEAQ (reference sequence). Germline trimming cut 5 bases from V and 4 bases from J; bases unmatched to any gene: 11. The CDR3 protein is CASSQWRDRGWYEQYV. As DNA, the CDR3 is TGTGCCAGCAGCCAATGGAGGGACAGGGGATGGTACGAGCAGTACGTC.

J is TRBJ1-2 and V is TRBV29-1; D is uncertain. The germline V and J ends were trimmed by 7 bases and 5 bases, with 11 bases remaining between them. Germline loops: CDR1 SQVTM, CDR2 ANQGSEA. The CDR3 extends over 11 amino acids. For the CDR3, the DNA is TGCAGCGGCGGGGAATTATATGGCTACACCTTC. It specifies CSGGELYGYTF. The variable domain in full, with the rest retrieved from reference TRBV29-1 and TRBJ1-2, is SAVISQKPSRDICQRGTSLTIQCQVDSQVTMMFWYRQQPGQSLTLIATANQGSEATYESGFVIDKFPISRPNLTFSTLTVSNMSPEDSSIYLCSGGELYGYTFGSGTRLTVV.

V gene TRBV5-1 combines with J gene TRBJ1-1; possibly TRBD1 for D (6 bases). CDR3 length: 15 residues. Trimming pared 4 bases from V and 6 bases from J, leaving 19 bases between. The germline CDR1 and CDR2 sequences are SGHRS and YFSETQ. The CDR3 loop reads CASSNTGSRVAEAFF. The DNA for the CDR3 is TGCGCCAGCAGCAATACAGGGTCTCGAGTCGCTGAAGCTTTCTTT.

J is TRBJ1-4 and V is TRBV4-1; 9 bases agree with TRBD1. This CDR3 has 15 residues. The V gene end was trimmed by 2 bases and the J gene end by 8 bases; junction bases not matched to a gene: 6. The germline V gene encodes CDR1 MGHRA and CDR2 YSYEKL. CDR3 bases: TGCGCCAGCAGCCAACCCACAGGGGGCGCAGAAAAACTGTTTTTT. Protein: CASSQPTGGAEKLFF.

The chain is built from TRBV6-4 and TRBJ2-3; possible D gene TRBD2, 7 bases. This CDR3 has 15 amino acids. Trimming took off 9 bases at V and 4 bases at J, with 20 bases between the two ends. Germline assignment: CDR1 MRHNA and CDR2 SNTAGT. The CDR3 DNA sequence: TGTGCCAGTCCCCGAGGAGGGGGGGCCCCAGATACGCAGTATTTT. Protein product: CASPRGGGAPDTQYF.

The rearrangement joins TRBV19 to TRBJ1-5; D gene unclear. Germline CDR1 and CDR2: LNHDA and SQIVND (reference sequence). V lost 8 bases, J lost 0 bases, and 11 bases lay in between. CDR3 length: 14 residues. The CDR3 DNA sequence: TGTGCCAGTCAGGTCGAATATAGCAATCAGCCCCAGCATTTT. Protein sequence: CASQVEYSNQPQHF.

J is TRBJ1-4 and V is TRBV6-2 or TRBV6-3; no firm D call. The CDR3 has 12 amino acids. Germline CDR1 and CDR2: MNHEY and SVGEGT. V lost 6 bases to trimming and J lost 14 bases, with 16 bases between them. The CDR3 spells CASSPRTGRLFF. The DNA of the CDR3 is TGTGCCAGCAGCCCTCGGACTGGCCGGCTGTTTTTT.

The chain carries TRBV20-1 and TRBJ2-7; D might be TRBD2 (6 bases). Germline V lookup: CDR1 DFQATT, CDR2 SNEGSKA (reference sequence). The CDR3 is 13 amino acids. V shed 3 bases and J shed 3 bases, with 12 bases lying between them. This chain's CDR3 is CSASLAGHYEQYF. The CDR3 bases are TGCAGTGCTAGTCTCGCGGGGCACTACGAGCAGTACTTC.

The chain has TRBV7-9 and TRBJ2-3; TRBD2 might be the D (6 bases). Trimming took 10 bases from V and 2 from J, leaving 16 bases between them. Germline assignment: CDR1 SEHNR and CDR2 FQNEAQ (reference sequence). The CDR3 runs to 14 residues. CDR3 in DNA: TGTGCCATCCTCCGGGGGTCTGACACAGATACGCAGTATTTT. Amino acid sequence: CAILRGSDTDTQYF.

This clone was picked up many times. The chain combines TRBV6-5 with TRBJ1-1; D call uncertain. The CDR3 sequence is 14 residues long. The V end lost 6 bases, the J end lost 1 base, and 12 bases lay between the germline ends. The germline V gene encodes CDR1 MNHEY and CDR2 SVGAGI. In DNA form, the CDR3 reads TGTGCCAGCAGGAGGGATTTTGAGAACACTGAAGCTTTCTTT. It is translated as CASRRDFENTEAFF.

This clone was counted a few times. In DNA, the CDR3 is TGTGCCAGCAGTCCCGGGACAGGGTTTTATCGCTACACCTTC. Protein product: CASSPGTGFYRYTF. V and J are TRBV6-5 and TRBJ1-2; 9 bases line up with TRBD1. Germline V gene data show CDR1 as MNHEY and CDR2 as SVGAGI. There are 14 residues in the CDR3. V dropped 5 bases and J dropped 9; count of bases not matched to a gene: 10.

There are a few counts of this clone. V and J are TRBV7-9 and TRBJ2-7; tentatively, D is TRBD1 (5 bases). Germline values: CDR1 SEHNR, CDR2 FQNEAQ (reference sequence). The germline V and J ends were trimmed by 3 bases and 3 bases, with 9 bases remaining between them. The CDR3 has 13 amino acids. The DNA for the CDR3 is TGTGCCAGCAGCTTTGGTCAGGGCTACGAGCAGTACTTC. This codes for CASSFGQGYEQYF.

The chain has TRBV19 and TRBJ1-2; D not certain. Germline V gene sequence: CDR1 LNHDA, CDR2 SQIVND (reference sequence). The CDR3 spans 15 residues. Trimming left V 3 bases short and J 6 bases short, with 17 bases between. In nucleotides, the CDR3 is TGTGCCAGTAGTATTGCCCGGGTCCGGCGACATGGCTACACCTTC. The encoded protein is CASSIARVRRHGYTF.

The V call is TRBV20-1, the J call TRBJ2-5; no definite D call. Trimming took 8 bases from V and 5 from J, leaving 9 bases between them. This CDR3 is built from 10 residues. CDR1 and CDR2 from the germline V gene are DFQATT and SNEGSKA (reference sequence). The CDR3 protein is CSPNAETQYF. CDR3 in DNA: TGCAGTCCCAATGCGGAGACCCAGTACTTC.

The genes are TRBV15 and TRBJ2-5, with D possibly TRBD2 on 6 matching bases. V lost 1 base and J 2 bases, leaving 14 bases between the germline ends. Germline values: CDR1 LNHNV, CDR2 YYDKDF (reference sequence). This CDR3 is built from 16 residues. Written as DNA, the CDR3 is TGTGCCACCAGCAGAGGCCGGGGAGGCGGGCAAGAGACCCAGTACTTC. It is translated as CATSRGRGGGQETQYF.

This chain's CDR3 is CASSLGQGLGNEQFF. The CDR3 nucleotides read TGTGCCAGCAGCTTAGGACAGGGGTTAGGCAATGAGCAGTTCTTC. The J gene is TRBJ2-1, the V gene TRBV13; TRBD1 matches 7 bases. V shed 0 bases, J shed 6 bases, and the junction held 5 bases outside the gene matches. CDR3 length: 15 amino acids. The germline V gene encodes CDR1 PRHDT and CDR2 FYEKMQ (reference sequence).